Following are 8 T cell receptor beta chains from one sample sequenced in a study of identical twins. TCRdb re-called the 5' RACE reads with MiXCR, one entry per CDR3 protein. This sample has roughly 500,000 distinct CDR3 sequences; about 20% occur once, and the top ten carry about 0.91%. This same sample was also taken into another study, of T cells expressing NK-cell markers.

Input material: CD4+ T cells sorted from blood. The source is a woman under 30 in good health.

This clonotype was seen more than once but under ten times. The V and J genes are TRBV20-1 and TRBJ2-7, with 8 nucleotides matching TRBD2. V shed 8 bases, J shed 0 bases, and the junction held 6 bases outside the gene matches. There are 13 residues in the CDR3. Germline V gene sequence: CDR1 DFQATT, CDR2 SNEGSKA (reference sequence). The CDR3 is CSPLSGDSYEQYF. The CDR3 nucleotides are TGCAGTCCCCTTAGCGGGGACTCCTACGAGCAGTACTTC.

This clonotype was seen a few times. This chain links TRBV21-1 with TRBJ2-7; TRBD2, the D gene given by the table, was not confirmed from the DNA. TRBV21-1 is a pseudogene. The CDR3 sequence is 15 residues long. The CDR3 nucleotides read TGTGCCAGCAGCACGCCCGGGACTAGATTTTACGAGCAGTACTTC. Translation: CASSTPGTRFYEQYF.

This clonotype has just a few counts. This chain joins TRBV5-1 and TRBJ2-2; a weak D match, TRBD2 (6 bases). Trimming stripped 2 bases from V and 4 bases from J, with 12 bases between. This CDR3 has 15 amino acids. From germline, CDR1 is SGHRS and CDR2 YFSETQ. The CDR3 region is CASSFFGGGTGELFF. Here the CDR3 DNA reads TGCGCCAGCAGCTTCTTTGGGGGAGGCACCGGGGAGCTGTTTTTT.

The CDR3 nucleotides read TGTGCCAGCAGCGTAGGGGGGACGGCTAATTACGAGCAGTACTTC. Amino acids: CASSVGGTANYEQYF. The gene calls are TRBV9 and TRBJ2-7; D possibly uses TRBD1 or TRBD2 (5 bases each). Germline assignment: CDR1 SGDLS and CDR2 YYNGEE. This CDR3 has 15 residues. V was shortened by 0 bases and J by 4 bases, with 14 bases between the two germline ends.

This clonotype has a handful of counts. The gene calls are TRBV6-1 and TRBJ1-4; possible D gene TRBD1, 6 bases. Between the trimmed V and J ends, which lost 5 bases and 4 bases, there was a span of 11 bases. Per germline, CDR1 MNHNS and CDR2 SASEGT. This CDR3 comprises 14 residues. Here the CDR3 DNA reads TGTGCCAGCAGTAAGGGGGGCGGTAATGAAAAACTGTTTTTT. This gives the protein CASSKGGGNEKLFF.

The chain couples TRBV5-6 to TRBJ2-7, with D perhaps matching TRBD1 (5 bases). Trimming pared 2 bases from V and 1 base from J, leaving 10 bases between. This CDR3 has 14 amino acids. Germline V gene lookup returns CDR1 SGHDT and CDR2 YYEEEE. The CDR3 DNA sequence: TGTGCCAGCAGCTTCCGACAGATATCCTACGAGCAGTACTTC. It codes for CASSFRQISYEQYF.

V and J are TRBV30 and TRBJ2-1; D unclear. Germline V gene data show CDR1 as GTSNPN and CDR2 as SVGIG (reference sequence). The CDR3 contains 13 residues. Trimming removed 2 bases from V and 5 bases from J, with 10 bases in between. The DNA of the CDR3 is TGTGCCTGGAGTCGGCAGCTTCACAATGAGCAGTTCTTC. Translation: CAWSRQLHNEQFF.

In its sample, this clonotype was seen a few times. V usage is TRBV10-2 and J usage is TRBJ2-7, with D unresolved. Germline-derived CDR1 and CDR2 are WSHSY and SAAADI. Trimming took 8 bases from V and 0 from J, leaving 8 bases between them. CDR3 length: 12 amino acids. CDR3 protein: CASRAVSYEQYF. DNA for the CDR3: TGCGCCAGCCGGGCAGTCTCCTACGAGCAGTACTTC.